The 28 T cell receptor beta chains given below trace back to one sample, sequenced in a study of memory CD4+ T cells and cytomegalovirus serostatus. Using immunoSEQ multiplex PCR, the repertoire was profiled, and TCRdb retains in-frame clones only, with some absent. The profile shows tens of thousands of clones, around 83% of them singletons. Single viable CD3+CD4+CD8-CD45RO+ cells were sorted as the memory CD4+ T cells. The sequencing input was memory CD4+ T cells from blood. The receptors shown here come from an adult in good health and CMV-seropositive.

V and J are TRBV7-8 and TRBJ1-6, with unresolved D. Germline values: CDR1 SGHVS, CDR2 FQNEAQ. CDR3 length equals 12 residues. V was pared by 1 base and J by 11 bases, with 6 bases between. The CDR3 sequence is CASSLVSAPLHF. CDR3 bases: TGTGCCAGCAGCTTAGTTTCGGCACCCCTCCACTTT.

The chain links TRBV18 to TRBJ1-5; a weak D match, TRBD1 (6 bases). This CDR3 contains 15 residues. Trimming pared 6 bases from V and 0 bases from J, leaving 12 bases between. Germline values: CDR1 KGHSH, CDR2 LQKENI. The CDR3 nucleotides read TGTGCCAGCTCCGCCGGACAGCTTAGCAATCAGCCCCAGCATTTT. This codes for CASSAGQLSNQPQHF. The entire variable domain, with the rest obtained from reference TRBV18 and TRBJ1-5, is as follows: NAGVMQNPRHLVRRRGQEARLRCSPMKGHSHVYWYRQLPEEGLKFMVYLQKENIIDESGMPKERFSAEFPKEGPSILRIQQVVRGDSAAYFCASSAGQLSNQPQHFGDGTRLSIL.

This chain's CDR3 is CASRTQGGAEPQHF. CDR3 nucleotide sequence: TGTGCCAGCAGGACGCAGGGGGGTGCGGAGCCCCAGCATTTT. V gene TRBV6-1 combines with J gene TRBJ1-5; 7 nucleotides match TRBD1. CDR3 size: 14 residues. Germline values: CDR1 MNHNS, CDR2 SASEGT. The V segment lost 6 bases and the J segment 8 bases; nucleotides outside the gene matches: 10.

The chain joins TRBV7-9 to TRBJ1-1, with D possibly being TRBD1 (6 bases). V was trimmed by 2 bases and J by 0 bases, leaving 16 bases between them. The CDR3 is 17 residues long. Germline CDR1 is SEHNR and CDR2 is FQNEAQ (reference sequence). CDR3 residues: CASSLWGQGNMNTEAFF. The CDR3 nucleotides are TGTGCCAGCAGCTTATGGGGGCAGGGGAACATGAACACTGAAGCTTTCTTT.

The CDR3 DNA reads as TGTGCCAGCAGCCTGGAGTACGGTAGCGGGGGGACCCGCAACGTCCTGACTTTC. This sequence encodes CASSLEYGSGGTRNVLTF. The genes are TRBV11-2 and TRBJ2-6, with TRBD2 identical over 10 bases. Trimming removed 5 bases from V and 9 bases from J; junction bases left unmatched: 16. There are 18 residues in the CDR3. Germline V gives CDR1 SGHAT, CDR2 FQNNGV.

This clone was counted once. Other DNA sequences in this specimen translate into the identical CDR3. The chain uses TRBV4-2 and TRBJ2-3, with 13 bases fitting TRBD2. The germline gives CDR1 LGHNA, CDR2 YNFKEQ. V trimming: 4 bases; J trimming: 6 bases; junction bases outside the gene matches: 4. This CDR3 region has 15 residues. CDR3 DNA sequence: TGTGCCAGCAGCCCCGGGACTAGCGGGACCGATACGCAGTATTTT. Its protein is CASSPGTSGTDTQYF.

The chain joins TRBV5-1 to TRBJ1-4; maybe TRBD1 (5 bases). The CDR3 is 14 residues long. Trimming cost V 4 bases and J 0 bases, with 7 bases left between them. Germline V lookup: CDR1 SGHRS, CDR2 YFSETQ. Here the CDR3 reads CASSTGPTNEKLFF. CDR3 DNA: TGCGCCAGCAGCACGGGACCAACTAATGAAAAACTGTTTTTT.

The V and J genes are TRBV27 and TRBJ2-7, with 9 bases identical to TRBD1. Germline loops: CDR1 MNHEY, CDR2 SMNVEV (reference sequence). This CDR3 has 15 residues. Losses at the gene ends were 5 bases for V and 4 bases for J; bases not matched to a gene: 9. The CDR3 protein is CASSLTGTGNYEQYF. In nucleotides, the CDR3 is TGTGCCAGCAGTCTTACCGGGACAGGGAATTACGAGCAGTACTTC.

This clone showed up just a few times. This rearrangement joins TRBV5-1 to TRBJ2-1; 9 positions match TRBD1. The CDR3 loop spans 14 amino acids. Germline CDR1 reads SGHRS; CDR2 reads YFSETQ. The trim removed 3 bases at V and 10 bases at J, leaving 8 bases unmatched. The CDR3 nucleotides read TGCGCCAGCAGCTCGTCCGGGACAGGGTGGGAGCAGTTCTTC. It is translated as CASSSSGTGWEQFF.

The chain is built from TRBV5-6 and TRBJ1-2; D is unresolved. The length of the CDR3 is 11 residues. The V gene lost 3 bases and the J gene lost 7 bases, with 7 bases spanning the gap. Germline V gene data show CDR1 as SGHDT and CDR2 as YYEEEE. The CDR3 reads CASSWGGGYTF. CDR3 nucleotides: TGTGCCAGCAGCTGGGGAGGTGGCTACACCTTC.

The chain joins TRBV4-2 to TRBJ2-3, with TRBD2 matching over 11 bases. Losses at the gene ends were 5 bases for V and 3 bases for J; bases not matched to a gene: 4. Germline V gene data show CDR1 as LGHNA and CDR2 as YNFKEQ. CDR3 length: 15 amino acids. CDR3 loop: CASSWGLAATDTQYF. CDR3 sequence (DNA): TGTGCCAGCAGCTGGGGACTAGCGGCTACAGATACGCAGTATTTT.

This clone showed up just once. CDR3 nucleotides: TGTGCCAGCAGCTTAAGTCCCTCCTACGAGCAGTACTTC. It specifies CASSLSPSYEQYF. The chain joins TRBV7-2 to TRBJ2-7; D is unclear. Trimming stripped 2 bases from V and 0 bases from J, with 5 bases between. Germline values: CDR1 SGHTA, CDR2 FQGNSA. The CDR3 is 13 amino acids.

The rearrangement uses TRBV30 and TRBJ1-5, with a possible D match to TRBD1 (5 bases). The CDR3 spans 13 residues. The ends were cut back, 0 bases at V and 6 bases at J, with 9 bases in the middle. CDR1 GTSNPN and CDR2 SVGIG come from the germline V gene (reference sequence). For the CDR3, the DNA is TGTGCCTGGAGTGTTGACAGTATTCAGCCCCAGCATTTT. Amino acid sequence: CAWSVDSIQPQHF.

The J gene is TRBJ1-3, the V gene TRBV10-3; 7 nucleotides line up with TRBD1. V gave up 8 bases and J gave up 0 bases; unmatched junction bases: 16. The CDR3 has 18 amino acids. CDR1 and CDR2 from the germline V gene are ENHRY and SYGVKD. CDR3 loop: CAISPLSGTEFSGNTIYF. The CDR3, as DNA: TGTGCCATCTCGCCGTTGTCCGGGACAGAGTTCTCTGGAAACACCATATATTTT.

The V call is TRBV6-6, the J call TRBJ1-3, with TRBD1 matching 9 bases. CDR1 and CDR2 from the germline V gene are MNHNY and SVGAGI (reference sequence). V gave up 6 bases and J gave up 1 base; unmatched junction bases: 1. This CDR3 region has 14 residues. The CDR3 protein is CASRDRGSGNTIYF. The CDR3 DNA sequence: TGTGCCAGCAGGGACAGGGGTTCTGGAAACACCATATATTTT.

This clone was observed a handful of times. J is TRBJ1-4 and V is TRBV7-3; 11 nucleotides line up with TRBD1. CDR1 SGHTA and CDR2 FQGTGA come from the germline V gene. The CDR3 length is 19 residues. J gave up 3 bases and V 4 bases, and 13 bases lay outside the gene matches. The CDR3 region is CASSSFPGTGGRANEKLFF. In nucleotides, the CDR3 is TGTGCCAGCAGCTCCTTTCCCGGGACAGGGGGGAGGGCTAATGAAAAACTGTTTTTT.

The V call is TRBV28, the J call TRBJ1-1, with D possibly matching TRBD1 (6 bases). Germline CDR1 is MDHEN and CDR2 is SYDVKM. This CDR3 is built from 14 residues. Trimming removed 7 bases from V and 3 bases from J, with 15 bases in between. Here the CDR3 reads CASINRDFYTEAFF. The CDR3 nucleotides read TGTGCCAGCATTAACAGGGACTTTTACACTGAAGCTTTCTTT.

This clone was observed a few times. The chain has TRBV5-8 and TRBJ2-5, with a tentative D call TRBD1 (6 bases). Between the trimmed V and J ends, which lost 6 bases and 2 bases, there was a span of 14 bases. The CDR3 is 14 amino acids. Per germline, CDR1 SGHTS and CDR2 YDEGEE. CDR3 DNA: TGTGCCAGCACCCATCAGACAGGACAAGAGACCCAGTACTTC. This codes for CASTHQTGQETQYF. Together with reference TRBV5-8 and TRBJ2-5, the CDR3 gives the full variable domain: EAGVTQSPTHLIKTRGQQATLRCSPISGHTSVYWYQQALGLGLQFLLWYDEGEERNRGNFPPRFSGRQFPNYSSELNVNALELEDSALYLCASTHQTGQETQYFGPGTRLLVL.

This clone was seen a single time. The CDR3 is CASSPRAGTYEQYF. DNA of the CDR3: TGTGCCAGCAGCCCGAGAGCTGGTACCTACGAGCAGTACTTC. The V gene is TRBV7-2, the J gene TRBJ2-7; no clear D. Trimming took off 5 bases at V and 2 bases at J, with 13 bases between the two ends. Germline CDR1 and CDR2: SGHTA and FQGNSA. This CDR3 spans 14 amino acids.

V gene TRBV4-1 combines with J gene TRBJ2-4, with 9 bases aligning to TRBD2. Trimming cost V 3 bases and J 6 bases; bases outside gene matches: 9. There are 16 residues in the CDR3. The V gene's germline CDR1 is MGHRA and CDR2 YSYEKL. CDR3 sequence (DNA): TGCGCCAGCAGCCACATAGCGGGGGCTGGGGGAAACATTCAGTACTTC. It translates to CASSHIAGAGGNIQYF.

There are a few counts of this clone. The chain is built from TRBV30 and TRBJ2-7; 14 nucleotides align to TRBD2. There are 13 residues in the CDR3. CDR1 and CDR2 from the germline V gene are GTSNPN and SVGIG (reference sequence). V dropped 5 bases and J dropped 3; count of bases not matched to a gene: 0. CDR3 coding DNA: TGTGCCTGGGGACTAGCGGGAGGCTACGAGCAGTACTTC. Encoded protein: CAWGLAGGYEQYF.

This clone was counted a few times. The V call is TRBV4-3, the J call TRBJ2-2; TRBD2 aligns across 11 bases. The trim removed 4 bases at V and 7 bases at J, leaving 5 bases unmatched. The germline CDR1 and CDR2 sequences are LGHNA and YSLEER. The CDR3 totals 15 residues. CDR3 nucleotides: TGCGCCAGCAGCCGTCTAGCGGGAGGTATCGGGGAGCTGTTTTTT. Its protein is CASSRLAGGIGELFF.

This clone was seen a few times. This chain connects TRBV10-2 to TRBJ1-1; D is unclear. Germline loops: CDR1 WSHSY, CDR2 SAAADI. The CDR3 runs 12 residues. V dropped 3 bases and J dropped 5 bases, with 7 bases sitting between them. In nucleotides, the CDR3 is TGCGCCAGCAGTGAACGGAGGACTGAAGCTTTCTTT. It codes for CASSERRTEAFF.

CDR3 DNA sequence: TGCGCCAGCAGCTTGGAGGGCACCGGGGAGCTGTTTTTT. This sequence encodes CASSLEGTGELFF. V is TRBV5-1 and J is TRBJ2-2; D is unresolved. The CDR3 spans 13 residues. With 0 bases removed from V and 4 bases from J, the gap between germline ends came to 4 bases. Per germline, CDR1 SGHRS and CDR2 YFSETQ.

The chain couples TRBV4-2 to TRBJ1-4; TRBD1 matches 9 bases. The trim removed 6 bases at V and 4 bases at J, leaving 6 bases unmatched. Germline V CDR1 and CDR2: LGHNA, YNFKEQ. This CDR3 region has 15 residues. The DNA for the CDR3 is TGTGCCAGCAGACTGGGGGACAGGGTTAATGAAAAACTGTTTTTT. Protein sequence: CASRLGDRVNEKLFF.

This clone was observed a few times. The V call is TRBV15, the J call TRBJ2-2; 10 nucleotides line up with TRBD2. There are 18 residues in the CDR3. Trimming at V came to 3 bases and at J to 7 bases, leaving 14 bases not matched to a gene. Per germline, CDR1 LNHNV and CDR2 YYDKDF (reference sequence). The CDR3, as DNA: TGTGCCACCAGCAGTCCCCCCTTGGGACTAGCGTCGGGCGGGGAGCTGTTTTTT. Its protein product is CATSSPPLGLASGGELFF.

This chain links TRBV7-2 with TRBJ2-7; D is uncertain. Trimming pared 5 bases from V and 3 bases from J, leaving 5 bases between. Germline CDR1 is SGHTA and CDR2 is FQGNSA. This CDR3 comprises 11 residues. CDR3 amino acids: CASSARYEQYF. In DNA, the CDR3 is TGTGCCAGCAGCGCCCGCTACGAGCAGTACTTC.

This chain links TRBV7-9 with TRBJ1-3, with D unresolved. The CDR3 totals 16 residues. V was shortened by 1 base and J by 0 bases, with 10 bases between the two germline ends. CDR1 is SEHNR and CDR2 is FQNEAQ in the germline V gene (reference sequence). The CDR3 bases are TGTGCCAGCAGCTTAGGGGCCGGCCGCTCTGGAAACACCATATATTTT. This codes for CASSLGAGRSGNTIYF.